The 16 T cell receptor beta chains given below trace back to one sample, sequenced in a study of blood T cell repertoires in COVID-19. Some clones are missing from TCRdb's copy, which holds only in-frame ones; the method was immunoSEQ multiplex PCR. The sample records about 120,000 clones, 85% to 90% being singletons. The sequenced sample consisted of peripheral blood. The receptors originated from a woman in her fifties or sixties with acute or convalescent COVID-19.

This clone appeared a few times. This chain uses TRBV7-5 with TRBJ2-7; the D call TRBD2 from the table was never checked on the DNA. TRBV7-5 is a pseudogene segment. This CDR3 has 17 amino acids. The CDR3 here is CVRSLERLRENSYEQYF. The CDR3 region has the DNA TGTGTCAGAAGCCTAGAACGGTTGAGGGAGAATTCCTACGAGCAGTACTTC.

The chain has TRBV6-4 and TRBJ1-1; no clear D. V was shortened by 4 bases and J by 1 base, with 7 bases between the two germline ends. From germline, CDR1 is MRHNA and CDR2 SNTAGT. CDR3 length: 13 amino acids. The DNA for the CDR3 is TGTGCCAGCAGTGTGGCAGAGAACACTGAAGCTTTCTTT. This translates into CASSVAENTEAFF.

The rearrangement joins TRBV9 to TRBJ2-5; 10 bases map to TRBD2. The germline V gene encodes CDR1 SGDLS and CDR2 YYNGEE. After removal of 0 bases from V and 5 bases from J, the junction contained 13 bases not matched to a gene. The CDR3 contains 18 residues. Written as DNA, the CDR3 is TGTGCCAGCAGCGTAGGGCTAGCGGGAGCTATGGGGTGGGAGACCCAGTACTTC. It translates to CASSVGLAGAMGWETQYF.

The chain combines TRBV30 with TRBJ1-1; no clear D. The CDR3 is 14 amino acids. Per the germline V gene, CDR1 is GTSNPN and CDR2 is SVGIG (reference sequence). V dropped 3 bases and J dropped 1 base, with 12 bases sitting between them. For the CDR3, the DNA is TGTGCCTGGAGCTTTCATTCAGGGAACACTGAAGCTTTCTTT. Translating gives CAWSFHSGNTEAFF.

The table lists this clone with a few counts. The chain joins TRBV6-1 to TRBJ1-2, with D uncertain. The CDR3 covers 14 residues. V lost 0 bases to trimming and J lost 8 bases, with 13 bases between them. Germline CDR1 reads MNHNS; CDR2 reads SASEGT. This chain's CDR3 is CASSEARYGEGYTF. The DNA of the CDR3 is TGTGCCAGCAGTGAAGCGCGTTACGGGGAAGGCTACACCTTC.

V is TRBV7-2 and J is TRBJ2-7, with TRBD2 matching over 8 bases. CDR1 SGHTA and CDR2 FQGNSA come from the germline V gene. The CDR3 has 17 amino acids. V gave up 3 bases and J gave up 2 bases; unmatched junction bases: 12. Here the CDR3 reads CASSFRSLAGSAYEQYF. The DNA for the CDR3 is TGTGCCAGCAGCTTTAGGTCGCTAGCGGGTTCGGCCTACGAGCAGTACTTC.

CDR3 protein: CASSVQGEGTEAFF. The CDR3 region has the DNA TGTGCCAGTAGCGTACAGGGGGAAGGCACTGAAGCTTTCTTT. The chain is built from TRBV19 and TRBJ1-1; 8 positions match TRBD1. After removal of 6 bases from V and 4 bases from J, the junction contained 7 bases not matched to a gene. This CDR3 is built from 14 residues. The germline V gene has CDR1 LNHDA and CDR2 SQIVND (reference sequence).

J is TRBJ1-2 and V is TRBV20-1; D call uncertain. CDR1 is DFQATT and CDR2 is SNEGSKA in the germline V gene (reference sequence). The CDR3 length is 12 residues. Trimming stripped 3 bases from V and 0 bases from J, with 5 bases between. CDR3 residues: CSASISNYGYTF. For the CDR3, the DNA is TGCAGTGCTAGTATATCTAACTATGGCTACACCTTC.

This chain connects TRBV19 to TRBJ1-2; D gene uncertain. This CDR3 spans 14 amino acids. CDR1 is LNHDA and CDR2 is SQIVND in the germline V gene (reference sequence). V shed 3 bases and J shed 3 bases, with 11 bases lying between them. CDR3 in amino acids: CASSIHRVDYGYTF. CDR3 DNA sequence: TGTGCCAGTAGTATCCACAGAGTGGACTATGGCTACACCTTC.

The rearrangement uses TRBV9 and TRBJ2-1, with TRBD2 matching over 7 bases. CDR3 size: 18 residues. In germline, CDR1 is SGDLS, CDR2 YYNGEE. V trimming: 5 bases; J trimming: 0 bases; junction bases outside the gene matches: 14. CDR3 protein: CASSGSPSGTYSYNEQFF. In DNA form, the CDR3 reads TGTGCCAGCAGTGGTTCGCCTAGCGGTACCTACTCCTACAATGAGCAGTTCTTC.

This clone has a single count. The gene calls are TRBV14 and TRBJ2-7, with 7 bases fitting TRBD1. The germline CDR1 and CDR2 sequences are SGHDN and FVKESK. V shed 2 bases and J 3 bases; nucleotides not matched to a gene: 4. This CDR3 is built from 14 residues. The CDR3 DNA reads TGTGCCAGCAGCCAAAACCGGGACAGCTACGAGCAGTACTTC. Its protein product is CASSQNRDSYEQYF.

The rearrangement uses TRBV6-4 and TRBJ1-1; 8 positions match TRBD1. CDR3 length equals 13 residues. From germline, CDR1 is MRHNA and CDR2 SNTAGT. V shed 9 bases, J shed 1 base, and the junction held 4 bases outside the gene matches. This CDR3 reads CASPRGPNTEAFF. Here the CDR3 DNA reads TGTGCCAGTCCCAGGGGGCCGAACACTGAAGCTTTCTTT.

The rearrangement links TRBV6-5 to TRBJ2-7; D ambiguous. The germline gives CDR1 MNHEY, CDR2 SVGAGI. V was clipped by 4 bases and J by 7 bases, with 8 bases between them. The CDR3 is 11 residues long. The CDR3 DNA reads TGTGCCAGCAGTTTCCGACTGGAGCAGTACTTC. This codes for CASSFRLEQYF.

CDR3 sequence (DNA): TGTGCCAGCAGTCCCGGGACAGGGCCTTACAATGAGCAGTTCTTC. Translating gives CASSPGTGPYNEQFF. V is TRBV6-2 or TRBV6-3 and J is TRBJ2-1; the match to TRBD1 covers 9 bases. Unmatched junction bases numbered 6, after V lost 5 bases and J lost 4 bases. Germline V CDR1 and CDR2: MNHEY, SVGEGT. This CDR3 contains 15 residues.

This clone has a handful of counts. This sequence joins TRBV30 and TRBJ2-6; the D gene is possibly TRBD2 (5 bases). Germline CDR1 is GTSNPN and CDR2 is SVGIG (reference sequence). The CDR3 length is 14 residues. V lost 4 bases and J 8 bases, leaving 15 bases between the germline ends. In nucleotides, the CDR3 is TGTGCCTGGAACCCCGGCGGGCCCTCCAACGTCCTGACTTTC. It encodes CAWNPGGPSNVLTF.

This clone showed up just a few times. The CDR3 here is CASSHSARGFGQPQHF. The CDR3 nucleotides are TGTGCCAGCAGCCACTCCGCTAGGGGGTTTGGACAGCCCCAGCATTTT. The rearrangement joins TRBV6-2 or TRBV6-3 to TRBJ1-5, with D maybe TRBD1 (6 bases). Trimming shortened V by 6 bases and J by 7 bases, and 22 bases separated the two germline ends. Germline CDR1 reads MNHEY; CDR2 reads SVGEGT. This CDR3 is 16 amino acids long.